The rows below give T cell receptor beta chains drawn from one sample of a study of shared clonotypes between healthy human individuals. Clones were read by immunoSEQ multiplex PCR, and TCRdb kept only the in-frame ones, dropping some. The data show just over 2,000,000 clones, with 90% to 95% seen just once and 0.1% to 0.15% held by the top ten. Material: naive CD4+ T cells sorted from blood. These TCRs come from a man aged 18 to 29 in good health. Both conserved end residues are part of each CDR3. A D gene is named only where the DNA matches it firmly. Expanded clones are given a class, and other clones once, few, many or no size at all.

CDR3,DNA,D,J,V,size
CAWSRGNPNEKLFF,TGTGCCTGGAGTCGTGGGAATCCAAATGAAAAACTGTTTTTT,NA,TRBJ1-4,TRBV30,NA
CASSSRGRPYNEQFF,TGTGCCAGCAGTTCGAGGGGGCGGCCCTACAATGAGCAGTTCTTC,TRBD1,TRBJ2-1,TRBV6-5,NA
CSVGRLPMNTEAFF,TGCAGCGTCGGGCGACTGCCGATGAACACTGAAGCTTTCTTT,NA,TRBJ1-1,TRBV29-1,NA
CASSTGAGLNTEAFF,TGTGCCAGCAGTACAGGGGCAGGGTTGAACACTGAAGCTTTCTTT,TRBD1,TRBJ1-1,TRBV2,NA
CAWSVTGHLFF,TGTGCCTGGAGTGTGACAGGGCACCTGTTTTTT,TRBD1,TRBJ2-2,TRBV30,NA
CASSLAGSGTGYQPQHF,TGTGCCAGCAGCTTAGCGGGGTCCGGGACAGGGTATCAGCCCCAGCATTTT,TRBD1,TRBJ1-5,TRBV7-9,NA
CASSLDNEQFF,TGCGCCAGCAGCTTGGACAATGAGCAGTTCTTC,NA,TRBJ2-1,TRBV5-1,NA
CASSSGSVFDEQFF,TGTGCCAGCAGCTCAGGGTCGGTGTTTGATGAGCAGTTCTTC,NA,TRBJ2-1,TRBV11-3,NA
CASRGRAVTGELFF,TGTGCCAGCCGGGGAAGGGCGGTCACCGGGGAGCTGTTTTTT,NA,TRBJ2-2,TRBV7-9,NA
CAISERPGITGELFF,TGTGCCATCAGTGAAAGGCCAGGAATTACCGGGGAGCTGTTTTTT,NA,TRBJ2-2,TRBV10-3,NA
CASVPGGTRGGETQYF,TGTGCCAGCGTTCCCGGTGGGACTAGGGGGGGAGAGACCCAGTACTTC,TRBD2,TRBJ2-5,TRBV28,NA
CASSIYPGLAAVGQYF,TGTGCCAGTAGTATTTACCCCGGGCTAGCGGCGGTCGGGCAGTACTTC,TRBD2,TRBJ2-7,TRBV19,NA
CASSYERQGNSPLHF,TGTGCCAGCAGTTACGAGAGACAGGGAAATTCACCCCTCCACTTT,TRBD1,TRBJ1-6,TRBV6-5,few
CASSQSQGASNQPQHF,TGCGCCAGCAGTCAATCCCAGGGGGCTAGCAATCAGCCCCAGCATTTT,TRBD1,TRBJ1-5,TRBV23-1,NA
CAWTGGSLAKNIQYF,TGTGCCTGGACCGGCGGTTCTCTAGCCAAAAACATTCAGTACTTC,NA,TRBJ2-4,TRBV30,NA
CASSLYGAGGLPGELFF,TGTGCCAGCAGCTTATATGGAGCGGGAGGGCTTCCCGGGGAGCTGTTTTTT,TRBD2,TRBJ2-2,TRBV7-2,NA
CASGEGSGELFF,TGTGCCAGCGGGGAGGGGAGCGGGGAGCTGTTTTTT,TRBD2,TRBJ2-2,TRBV2,NA
CASSYRRNTEAFF,TGTGCCAGCAGTTACAGGCGGAACACTGAAGCTTTCTTT,NA,TRBJ1-1,TRBV6-5,NA
CASSGGSSEMETQYF,TGTGCCAGCAGCGGAGGTTCTAGCGAGATGGAGACCCAGTACTTC,NA,TRBJ2-5,TRBV9,NA
CASSPGQVMNTEAFF,TGTGCCAGCAGCCCCGGACAGGTCATGAACACTGAAGCTTTCTTT,TRBD1,TRBJ1-1,TRBV11-1,NA
CASSRNTEAFF,TGTGCCAGCAGTAGGAACACTGAAGCTTTCTTT,NA,TRBJ1-1,TRBV6-5,few
CASSYNSAALQETQYF,TGTGCCAGCAGCTATAATAGCGCCGCACTCCAAGAGACCCAGTACTTC,NA,TRBJ2-5,TRBV7-2,NA
CSAQLPGVVMKETQYF,TGCAGCGCGCAGTTGCCCGGGGTCGTAATGAAAGAGACCCAGTACTTC,NA,TRBJ2-5,TRBV29-1,NA
CASSLGTDNQPQHF,TGTGCCAGCAGTCTAGGGACAGACAATCAGCCCCAGCATTTT,TRBD1,TRBJ1-5,TRBV2,few
CASSIPGNGYTF,TGTGCCAGTAGTATACCGGGCAATGGCTACACCTTC,NA,TRBJ1-2,TRBV19,NA
CASSLWSEQYF,TGTGCCAGCAGTTTATGGTCCGAGCAGTACTTC,NA,TRBJ2-7,TRBV28,NA
CASRLAGDYNEQFF,TGCGCCAGCAGGCTAGCGGGAGATTACAATGAGCAGTTCTTC,TRBD2,TRBJ2-1,TRBV5-1,NA
CASSPSSGSSYEQYF,TGTGCCAGCAGCCCTTCTAGCGGGAGCTCCTACGAGCAGTACTTC,TRBD2,TRBJ2-7,TRBV11-2,once
CASSLGAGLGHNEQFF,TGTGCCAGCAGCTTGGGAGCGGGACTAGGCCACAATGAGCAGTTCTTC,TRBD2,TRBJ2-1,TRBV5-8,NA
CASSYSGTTPRGYTF,TGTGCCAGCAGTTACTCGGGGACAACACCTCGGGGCTACACCTTC,NA,TRBJ1-2,TRBV6-5,NA
CASSSGVSNYGYTF,TGTGCCAGCAGCTCCGGAGTGTCTAACTATGGCTACACCTTC,NA,TRBJ1-2,TRBV5-6,NA
CASSLTALELELFF,TGCGCCAGCAGCTTGACGGCCCTCGAGCTAGAGCTGTTTTTT,NA,TRBJ2-2,TRBV5-1,NA
CASSPGGVNTEAFF,TGCGCCAGCAGCCCGGGAGGCGTGAACACTGAAGCTTTCTTT,NA,TRBJ1-1,TRBV5-1,NA
CASSFQQRSGANVLTF,TGTGCCAGCAGCTTTCAACAGCGGTCTGGGGCCAACGTCCTGACTTTC,NA,TRBJ2-6,TRBV7-9,NA
CASSERPRAEAFF,TGCGCCAGCAGTGAACGACCTAGAGCTGAAGCTTTCTTT,NA,TRBJ1-1,TRBV10-1,NA
CASSVGGTGLEKLFF,TGTGCCAGCAGCGTAGGAGGGACAGGCCTTGAAAAACTGTTTTTT,TRBD1,TRBJ1-4,TRBV9,NA
CASSNLRGQIYEQYF,TGTGCCAGCAGCAATCTCCGGGGACAGATCTACGAGCAGTACTTC,TRBD1,TRBJ2-7,TRBV7-8,NA
CASSLPVGEGLAQHF,TGTGCCAGCAGTTTACCGGTAGGGGAGGGGTTGGCCCAGCATTTT,NA,TRBJ1-5,TRBV28,NA
CSVDGATTSTDTQYF,TGCAGCGTTGATGGGGCGACCACTAGCACAGATACGCAGTATTTT,NA,TRBJ2-3,TRBV29-1,NA
CASSLGPGTGATDTQYF,TGTGCCAGCAGTTTGGGCCCCGGGACAGGGGCGACAGATACGCAGTATTTT,TRBD1,TRBJ2-3,TRBV28,NA
CASSLEGRSTDTQYF,TGCGCCAGCAGCTTGGAGGGTAGAAGCACAGATACGCAGTATTTT,NA,TRBJ2-3,TRBV5-1,NA
CATSGGQTTDTQYF,TGTGCCACCAGCGGAGGACAGACCACAGATACGCAGTATTTT,NA,TRBJ2-3,TRBV15,NA
CASRRGGEQYF,TGTGCCAGCAGACGAGGGGGGGAGCAGTACTTC,NA,TRBJ2-7,TRBV6-5,few
CASSQVLSASPNQPQHF,TGCGCCAGCAGCCAAGTGTTATCTGCGTCCCCAAATCAGCCCCAGCATTTT,NA,TRBJ1-5,TRBV4-1,NA
CASTPRDVNTGELFF,TGTGCCAGCACCCCCCGAGACGTGAACACCGGGGAGCTGTTTTTT,NA,TRBJ2-2,TRBV6-1,NA
CASRGTGLNSPLHF,TGTGCCAGCAGAGGGACAGGCCTTAATTCACCCCTCCACTTT,TRBD1,TRBJ1-6,TRBV9,NA
CASNHEQNYGYTF,TGTGCCAGCAACCACGAGCAGAACTATGGCTACACCTTC,NA,TRBJ1-2,TRBV6-1,NA
CASKVGGGQETQYF,TGCGCCAGCAAAGTTGGGGGAGGACAAGAGACCCAGTACTTC,NA,TRBJ2-5,TRBV5-1,NA
CAISAGPPYNEQFF,TGTGCCATCAGTGCGGGACCCCCCTACAATGAGCAGTTCTTC,NA,TRBJ2-1,TRBV10-3,NA
CASSLVVGQETQYF,TGCGCCAGCAGCTTGGTCGTGGGGCAAGAGACCCAGTACTTC,NA,TRBJ2-5,TRBV5-1,NA
CASSSFSGTSTDTQYF,TGTGCCAGCAGTTCCTTTTCAGGGACTAGCACAGATACGCAGTATTTT,NA,TRBJ2-3,TRBV7-8,NA
CASRDRGNSPLHF,TGTGCCAGCAGAGACAGGGGGAATTCACCCCTCCACTTT,TRBD1,TRBJ1-6,TRBV6-6,few